Below, 3 T cell receptor beta chains from the same sample are listed, as sequenced in a study of T-cell memory formation after mild COVID-19. TCRdb ran MiXCR on the 5' RACE reads and lists one entry per CDR3 protein. The sample consists of roughly 280,000 distinct CDR3 sequences, around 16% of them appearing once. Sequenced material: PBMCs or a T cell subset sorted from them (not recorded which). The receptor source for this set is a man aged 18 to 30 who had mild COVID-19 (a few samples of this study predate the infection). Cell type and time point are not known.

The chain links TRBV28 to TRBJ2-5; D may be TRBD1 (5 bases). Trimming shortened V by 7 bases and J by 4 bases, and 16 bases separated the two germline ends. Germline V gives CDR1 MDHEN, CDR2 SYDVKM. The CDR3 extends over 14 amino acids. This CDR3 is CASNFMGQRETQYF. The CDR3 DNA sequence: TGTGCCAGCAATTTTATGGGGCAGAGAGAGACCCAGTACTTC.

V gene TRBV6-4 combines with J gene TRBJ1-2; 9 bases match TRBD1. The V and J ends lost 2 bases and 7 bases, in that order; junction bases with no gene match: 5. The CDR3 has 14 residues. Germline lookup yields CDR1 MRHNA and CDR2 SNTAGT. The CDR3 region is CASSDQQGAGGYTF. CDR3 DNA: TGTGCCAGCAGTGACCAACAGGGGGCTGGTGGCTACACCTTC.

This chain connects TRBV12-3 or TRBV12-4 to TRBJ2-5, with D unclear. CDR3 length equals 13 residues. V was cut by 3 bases and J by 3 bases, with 8 bases left in between. CDR3 bases: TGTGCCAGCAGTTTTCTAGGCGAAGAGACCCAGTACTTC. Protein product: CASSFLGEETQYF.